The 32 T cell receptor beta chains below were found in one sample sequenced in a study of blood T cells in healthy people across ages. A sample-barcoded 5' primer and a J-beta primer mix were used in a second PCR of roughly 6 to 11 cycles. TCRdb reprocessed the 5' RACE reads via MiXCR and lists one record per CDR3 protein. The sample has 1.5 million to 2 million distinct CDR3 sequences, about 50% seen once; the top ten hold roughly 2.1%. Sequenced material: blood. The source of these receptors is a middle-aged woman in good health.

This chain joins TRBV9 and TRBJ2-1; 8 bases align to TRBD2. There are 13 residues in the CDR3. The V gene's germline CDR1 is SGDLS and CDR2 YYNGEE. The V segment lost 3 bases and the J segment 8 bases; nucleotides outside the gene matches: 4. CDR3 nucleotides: TGTGCCAGCAGCGGGCGGGGGGTCGATGAGCAGTTCTTC. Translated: CASSGRGVDEQFF.

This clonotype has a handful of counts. CDR3 in DNA: TGCAGTGCTAGAAGGGTCAACGAGCAGTACTTC. It yields the protein CSARRVNEQYF. The chain couples TRBV20-1 to TRBJ2-5; D is uncertain. Matching the DNA end better, TRBJ2-7 makes the J call doubtful. Looked up from germline, CDR1 is DFQATT and CDR2 is SNEGSKA (reference sequence). There are 11 residues in the CDR3.

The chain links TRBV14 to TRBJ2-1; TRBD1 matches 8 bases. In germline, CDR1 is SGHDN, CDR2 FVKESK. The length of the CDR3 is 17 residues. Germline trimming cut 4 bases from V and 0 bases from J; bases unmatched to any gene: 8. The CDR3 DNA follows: TGTGCCAGCAGCCCGTGGCAGGGGGCTAGCTCCTACAATGAGCAGTTCTTC. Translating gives CASSPWQGASSYNEQFF.

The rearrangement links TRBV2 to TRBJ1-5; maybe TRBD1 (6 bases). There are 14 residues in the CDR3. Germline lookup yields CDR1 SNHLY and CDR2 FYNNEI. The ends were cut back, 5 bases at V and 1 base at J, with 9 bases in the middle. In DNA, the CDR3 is TGTGCCAGCAGTACAGGGTTGAGCAATCAGCCCCAGCATTTT. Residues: CASSTGLSNQPQHF.

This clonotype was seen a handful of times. CDR3 protein: CSAGPPGQGVQPQHF. The CDR3 nucleotides are TGCAGTGCTGGACCACCGGGACAGGGGGTTCAGCCCCAGCATTTT. The rearrangement uses TRBV20-1 and TRBJ1-5; 11 positions agree with TRBD1. The germline CDR1 and CDR2 sequences are DFQATT and SNEGSKA (reference sequence). Trimming at V came to 5 bases and at J to 6 bases, leaving 9 bases not matched to a gene. This CDR3 region has 15 residues.

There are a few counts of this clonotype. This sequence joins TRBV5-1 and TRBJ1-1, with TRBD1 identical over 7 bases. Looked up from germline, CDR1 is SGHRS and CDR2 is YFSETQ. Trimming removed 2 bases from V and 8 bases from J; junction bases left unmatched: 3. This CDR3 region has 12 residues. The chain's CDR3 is CASSFGTDEAFF. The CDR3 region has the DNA TGCGCCAGCAGCTTTGGGACAGACGAAGCTTTCTTT.

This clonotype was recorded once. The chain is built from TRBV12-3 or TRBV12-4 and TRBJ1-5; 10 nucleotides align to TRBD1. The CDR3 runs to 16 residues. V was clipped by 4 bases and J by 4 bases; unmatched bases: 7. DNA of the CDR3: TGTGCCAGCAGTTCGGGGACAGGGGTCCAAAATCAGCCCCAGCATTTT. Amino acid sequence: CASSSGTGVQNQPQHF.

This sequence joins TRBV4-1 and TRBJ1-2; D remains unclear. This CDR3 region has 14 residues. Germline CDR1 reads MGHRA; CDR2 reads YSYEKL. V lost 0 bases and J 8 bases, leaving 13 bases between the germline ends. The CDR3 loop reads CASSQDRKGSGYTF. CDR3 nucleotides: TGCGCCAGCAGCCAAGATCGGAAGGGCAGCGGCTACACCTTC.

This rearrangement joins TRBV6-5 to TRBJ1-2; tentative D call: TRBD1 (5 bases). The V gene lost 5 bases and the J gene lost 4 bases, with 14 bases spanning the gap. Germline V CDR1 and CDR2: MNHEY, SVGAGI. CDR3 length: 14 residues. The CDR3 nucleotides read TGTGCCAGCAGTGACCGGGAGGGGACCTATGGCTACACCTTC. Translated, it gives CASSDREGTYGYTF.

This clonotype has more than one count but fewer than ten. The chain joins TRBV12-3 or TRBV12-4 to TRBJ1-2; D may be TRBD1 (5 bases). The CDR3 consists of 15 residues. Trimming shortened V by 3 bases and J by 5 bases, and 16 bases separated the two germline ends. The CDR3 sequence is CASSLMEGTKYGYTF. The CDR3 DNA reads TGTGCCAGCAGTTTGATGGAAGGGACGAAGTATGGCTACACCTTC.

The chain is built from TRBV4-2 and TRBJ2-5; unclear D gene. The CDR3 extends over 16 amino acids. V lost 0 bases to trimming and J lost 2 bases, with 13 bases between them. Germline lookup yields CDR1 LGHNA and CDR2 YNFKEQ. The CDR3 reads CASSQEKGLGQETQYF. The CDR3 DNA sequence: TGTGCCAGCAGCCAAGAAAAAGGGCTGGGTCAAGAGACCCAGTACTTC.

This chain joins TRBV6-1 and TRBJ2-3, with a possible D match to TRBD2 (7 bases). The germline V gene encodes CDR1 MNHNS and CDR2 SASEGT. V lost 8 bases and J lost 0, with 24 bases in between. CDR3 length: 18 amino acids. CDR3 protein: CASSPGGGGTASTDTQYF. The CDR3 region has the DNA TGTGCCAGCTCTCCCGGAGGGGGAGGGACGGCAAGCACAGATACGCAGTATTTT.

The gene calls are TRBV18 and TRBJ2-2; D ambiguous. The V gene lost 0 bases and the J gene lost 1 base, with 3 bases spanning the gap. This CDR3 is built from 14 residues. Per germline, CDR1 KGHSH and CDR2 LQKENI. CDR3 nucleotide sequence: TGTGCCAGCTCACCACCCCGGAACACCGGGGAGCTGTTTTTT. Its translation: CASSPPRNTGELFF. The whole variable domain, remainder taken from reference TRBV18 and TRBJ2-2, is NAGVMQNPRHLVRRRGQEARLRCSPMKGHSHVYWYRQLPEEGLKFMVYLQKENIIDESGMPKERFSAEFPKEGPSILRIQQVVRGDSAAYFCASSPPRNTGELFFGEGSRLTVL.

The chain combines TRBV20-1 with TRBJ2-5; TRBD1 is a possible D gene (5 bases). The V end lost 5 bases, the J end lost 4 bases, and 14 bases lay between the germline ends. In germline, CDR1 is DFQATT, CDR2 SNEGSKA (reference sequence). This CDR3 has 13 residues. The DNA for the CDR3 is TGCAGTGCTGCAGGGTTGGTAGGAGAGACCCAGTACTTC. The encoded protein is CSAAGLVGETQYF.

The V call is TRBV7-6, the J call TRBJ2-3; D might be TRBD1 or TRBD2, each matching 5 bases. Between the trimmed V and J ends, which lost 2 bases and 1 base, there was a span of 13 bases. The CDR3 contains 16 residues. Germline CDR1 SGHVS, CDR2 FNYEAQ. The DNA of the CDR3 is TGTGCCAGCAGCTTAACGGTGCAGGGACGCACAGATACGCAGTATTTT. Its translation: CASSLTVQGRTDTQYF.

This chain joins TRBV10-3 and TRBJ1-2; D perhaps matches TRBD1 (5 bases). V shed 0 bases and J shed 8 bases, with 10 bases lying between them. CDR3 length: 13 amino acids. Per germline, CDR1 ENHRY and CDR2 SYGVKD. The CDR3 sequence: CAISESTVGGYTF. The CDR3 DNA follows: TGTGCCATCAGTGAGTCGACAGTGGGAGGCTACACCTTC.

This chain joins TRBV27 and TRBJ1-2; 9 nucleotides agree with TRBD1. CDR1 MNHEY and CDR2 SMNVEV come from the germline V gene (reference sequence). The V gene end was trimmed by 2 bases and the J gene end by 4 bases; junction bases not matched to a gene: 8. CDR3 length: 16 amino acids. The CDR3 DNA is TGTGCCAGCAGTTTAGGGACAGGGTATTTCCCCTATGGCTACACCTTC. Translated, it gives CASSLGTGYFPYGYTF.

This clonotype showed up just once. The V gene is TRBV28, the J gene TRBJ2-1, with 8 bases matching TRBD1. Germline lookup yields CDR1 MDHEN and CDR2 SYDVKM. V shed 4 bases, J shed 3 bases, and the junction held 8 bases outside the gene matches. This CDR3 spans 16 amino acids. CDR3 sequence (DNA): TGTGCCAGCAGTTCGACAGGGGCCAACTACTACAATGAGCAGTTCTTC. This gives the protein CASSSTGANYYNEQFF. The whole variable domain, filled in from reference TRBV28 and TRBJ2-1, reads DVKVTQSSRYLVKRTGEKVFLECVQDMDHENMFWYRQDPGLGLRLIYFSYDVKMKEKGDIPEGYSVSREKKERFSLILESASTNQTSMYLCASSSTGANYYNEQFFGPGTRLTVL.

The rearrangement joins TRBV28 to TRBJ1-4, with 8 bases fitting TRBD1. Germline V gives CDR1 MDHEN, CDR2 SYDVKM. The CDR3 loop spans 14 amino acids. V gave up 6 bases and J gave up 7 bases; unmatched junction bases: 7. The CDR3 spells CASRLRGRIEKLFF. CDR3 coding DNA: TGTGCCAGCAGACTCAGGGGGCGGATTGAAAAACTGTTTTTT.

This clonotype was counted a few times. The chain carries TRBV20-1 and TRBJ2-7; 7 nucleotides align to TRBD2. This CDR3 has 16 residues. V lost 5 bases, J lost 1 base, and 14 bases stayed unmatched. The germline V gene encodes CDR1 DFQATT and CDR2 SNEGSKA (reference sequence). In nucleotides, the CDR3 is TGCAGTGCTGGACTAGGAGGTGGGACTACATCCTACGAGCAGTACTTC. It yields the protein CSAGLGGGTTSYEQYF.

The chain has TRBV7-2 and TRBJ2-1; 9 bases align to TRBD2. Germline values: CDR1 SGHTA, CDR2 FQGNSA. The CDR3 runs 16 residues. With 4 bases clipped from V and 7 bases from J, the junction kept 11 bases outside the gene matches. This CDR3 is CASSSRLAALRNEQFF. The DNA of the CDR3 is TGTGCCAGCAGCTCCAGACTAGCGGCTTTAAGGAATGAGCAGTTCTTC.

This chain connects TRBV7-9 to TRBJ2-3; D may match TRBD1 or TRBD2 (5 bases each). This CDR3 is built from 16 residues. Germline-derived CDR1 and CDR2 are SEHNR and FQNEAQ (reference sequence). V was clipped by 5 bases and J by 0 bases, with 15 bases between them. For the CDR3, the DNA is TGTGCCAGCAGCCCCCCAGGGACCCCTAGCACAGATACGCAGTATTTT. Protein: CASSPPGTPSTDTQYF. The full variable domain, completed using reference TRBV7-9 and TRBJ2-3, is DTGVSQNPRHKITKRGQNVTFRCDPISEHNRLYWYRQTLGQGPEFLTYFQNEAQLEKSRLLSDRFSAERPKGSFSTLEIQRTEQGDSAMYLCASSPPGTPSTDTQYFGPGTRLTVL.

The CDR3 here is CASSSQGETNEKLFF. Written as DNA, the CDR3 is TGTGCCAGCAGTTCCCAAGGGGAGACTAATGAAAAACTGTTTTTT. The V and J genes are TRBV12-3 or TRBV12-4 and TRBJ1-4, with a possible D match to TRBD1 (5 bases). CDR3 length: 15 amino acids. V was trimmed by 4 bases and J by 2 bases, leaving 11 bases between them.

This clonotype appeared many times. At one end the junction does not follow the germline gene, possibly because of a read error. This CDR3 reads CASSLAGTGGYEQYF. The CDR3 bases are TGTGCCAGCAGCTTAGCCGGGACAGGGGGCTACGAGCAGTACTTC. This sequence joins TRBV12-3 or TRBV12-4 and TRBJ2-7; 11 positions agree with TRBD1. This CDR3 comprises 15 residues.

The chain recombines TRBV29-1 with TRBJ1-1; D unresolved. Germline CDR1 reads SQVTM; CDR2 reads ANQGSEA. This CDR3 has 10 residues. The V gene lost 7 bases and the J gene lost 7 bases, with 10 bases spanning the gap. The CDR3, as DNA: TGCAGCGGGGGTCAGAGTGAAGCTTTCTTT. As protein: CSGGQSEAFF.

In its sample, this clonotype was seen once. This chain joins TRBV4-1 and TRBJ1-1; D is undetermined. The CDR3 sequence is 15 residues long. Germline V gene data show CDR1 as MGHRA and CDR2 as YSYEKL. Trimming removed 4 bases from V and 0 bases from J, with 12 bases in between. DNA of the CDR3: TGCGCCAGCAGCCGTCCTGGGGATCTGAACACTGAAGCTTTCTTT. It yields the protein CASSRPGDLNTEAFF.

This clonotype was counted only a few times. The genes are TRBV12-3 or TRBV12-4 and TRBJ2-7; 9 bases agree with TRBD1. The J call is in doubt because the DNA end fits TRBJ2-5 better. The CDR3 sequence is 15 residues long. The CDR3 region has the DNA TGTGCCAGCAGCTCGGGACAGGGAGTTTTAGAGACCCAGTACTTC. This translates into CASSSGQGVLETQYF.

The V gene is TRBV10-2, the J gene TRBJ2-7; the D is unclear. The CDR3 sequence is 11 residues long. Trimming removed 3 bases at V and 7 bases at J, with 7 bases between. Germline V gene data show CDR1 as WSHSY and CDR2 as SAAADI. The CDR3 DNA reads TGCGCCAGCAGTGACACGGATGAGCAGTACTTC. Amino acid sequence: CASSDTDEQYF.

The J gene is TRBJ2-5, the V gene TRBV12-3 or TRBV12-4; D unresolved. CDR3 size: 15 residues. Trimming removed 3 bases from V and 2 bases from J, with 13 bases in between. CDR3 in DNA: TGTGCCAGCAGTTTGGGCCAGACGGTGCAAGAGACCCAGTACTTC. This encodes CASSLGQTVQETQYF.

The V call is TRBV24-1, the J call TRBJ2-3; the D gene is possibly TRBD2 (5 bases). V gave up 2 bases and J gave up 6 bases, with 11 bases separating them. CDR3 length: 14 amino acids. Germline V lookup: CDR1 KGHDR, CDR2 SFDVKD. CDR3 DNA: TGTGCCACCAGTGATTCTACTTCGGGGGATACGCAGTATTTT. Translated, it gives CATSDSTSGDTQYF.

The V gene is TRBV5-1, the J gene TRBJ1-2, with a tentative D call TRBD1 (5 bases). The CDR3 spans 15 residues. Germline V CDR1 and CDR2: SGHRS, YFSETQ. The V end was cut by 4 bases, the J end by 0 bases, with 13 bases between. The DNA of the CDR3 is TGCGCCAGCAGCCCTCGGGGGGAGCCTAACTATGGCTACACCTTC. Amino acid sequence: CASSPRGEPNYGYTF.

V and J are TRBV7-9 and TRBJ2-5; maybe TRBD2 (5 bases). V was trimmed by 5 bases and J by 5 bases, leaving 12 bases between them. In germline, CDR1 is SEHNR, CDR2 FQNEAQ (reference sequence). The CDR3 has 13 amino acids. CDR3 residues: CASSAPWRETQYF. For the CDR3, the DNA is TGTGCCAGCAGCGCACCTTGGAGGGAGACCCAGTACTTC.